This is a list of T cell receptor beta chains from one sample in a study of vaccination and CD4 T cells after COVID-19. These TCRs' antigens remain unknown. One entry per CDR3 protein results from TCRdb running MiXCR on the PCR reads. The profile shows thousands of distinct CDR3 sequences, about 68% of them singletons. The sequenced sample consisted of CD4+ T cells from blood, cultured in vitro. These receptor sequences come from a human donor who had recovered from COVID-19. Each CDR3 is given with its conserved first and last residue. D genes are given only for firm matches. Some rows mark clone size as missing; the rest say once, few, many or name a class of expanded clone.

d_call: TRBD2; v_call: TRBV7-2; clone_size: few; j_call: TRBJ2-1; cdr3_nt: TGTGCCAGCAGCTCCCAGGGGGGACTAGCGTATAGTGAGCAGTTCTTC; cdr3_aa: CASSSQGGLAYSEQFF
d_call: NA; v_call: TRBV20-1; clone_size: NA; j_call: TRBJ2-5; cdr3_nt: TGCAGTGCAGGGGGGGTCCCCGGGGAGACCCAGTACTTC; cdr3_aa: CSAGGVPGETQYF
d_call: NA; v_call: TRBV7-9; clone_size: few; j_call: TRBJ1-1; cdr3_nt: TGTGCCAGCAGCTTAGGGACGGAGAACACTGAAGCTTTCTTT; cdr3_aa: CASSLGTENTEAFF
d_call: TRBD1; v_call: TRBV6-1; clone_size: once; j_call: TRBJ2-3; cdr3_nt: TGTGCCAGCCTACAGGGGGAACGGCAGTATTTT; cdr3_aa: CASLQGERQYF
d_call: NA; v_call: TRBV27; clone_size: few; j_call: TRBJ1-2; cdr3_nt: TGTGCCAGCAGTTTGTCCTCATCCCTTGGCTACACCTTC; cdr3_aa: CASSLSSSLGYTF
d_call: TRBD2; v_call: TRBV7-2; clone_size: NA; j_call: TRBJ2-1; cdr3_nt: TGTGCCAGCAGCTTCGCTAGCGGGCGTCAGTTCTTC; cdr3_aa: CASSFASGRQFF
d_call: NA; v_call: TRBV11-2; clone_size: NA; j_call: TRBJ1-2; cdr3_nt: TGTGCCAGCAGCTCGTTAGGGGCTCTAGGCTATGGCTACACCTTC; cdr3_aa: CASSSLGALGYGYTF
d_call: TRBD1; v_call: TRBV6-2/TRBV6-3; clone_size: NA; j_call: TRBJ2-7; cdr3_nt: TGTGCCAGCAGCAGACTACAGGGGGGACCCTACGAGCAGTACTTC; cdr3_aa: CASSRLQGGPYEQYF
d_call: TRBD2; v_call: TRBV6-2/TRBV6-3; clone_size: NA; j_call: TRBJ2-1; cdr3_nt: TGTGCCAGCAGAAGAGCCTCCGGGACTAGTGGCTACAATGAGCAGTTCTTC; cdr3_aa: CASRRASGTSGYNEQFF
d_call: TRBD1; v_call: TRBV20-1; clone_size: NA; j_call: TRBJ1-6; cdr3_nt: TGCAGTGCTAGAGTACCATTGGGACAGGATAATTCACCCCTCCACTTT; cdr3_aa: CSARVPLGQDNSPLHF
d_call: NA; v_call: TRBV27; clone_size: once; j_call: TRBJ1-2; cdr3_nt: TGTGCCAGCAGTCCCACCGGCAGGGACTATGGCTACACCTTC; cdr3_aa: CASSPTGRDYGYTF
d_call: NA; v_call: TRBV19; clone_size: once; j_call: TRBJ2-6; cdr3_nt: TGTGCCAGTAGTAAATCCTCGGGGCTTAGTGGGGCCAACGTCCTGACTTTC; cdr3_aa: CASSKSSGLSGANVLTF
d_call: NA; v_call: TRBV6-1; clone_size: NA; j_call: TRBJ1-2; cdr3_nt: TGTGCCAGCAGTGACTACTATGGCTACACCTTC; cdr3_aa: CASSDYYGYTF
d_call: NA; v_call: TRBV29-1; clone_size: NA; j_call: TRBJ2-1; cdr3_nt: TGCAGCGTTGAAGCAGGAGGGGCCTCCTACAATGAGCAGTTCTTC; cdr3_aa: CSVEAGGASYNEQFF
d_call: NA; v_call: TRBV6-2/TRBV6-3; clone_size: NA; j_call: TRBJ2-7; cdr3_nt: TGTGCCAGCAGTTACCCGGGCTGGCTTCCCTACGAGCAGTACTTC; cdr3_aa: CASSYPGWLPYEQYF
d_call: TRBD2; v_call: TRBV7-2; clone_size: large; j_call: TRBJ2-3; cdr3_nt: TGTGCCAGCAGCCAACGGGGAGGGCGGGAGGGTACGCAGTATTTT; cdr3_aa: CASSQRGGREGTQYF
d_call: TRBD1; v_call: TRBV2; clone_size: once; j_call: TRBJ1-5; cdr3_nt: TGTGCCAGCACTAGGGACAGGGACAGCAGTCAGCCCCAGCATTTT; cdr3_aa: CASTRDRDSSQPQHF
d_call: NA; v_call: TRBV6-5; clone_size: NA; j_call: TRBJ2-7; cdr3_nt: TGTGCCAGCAGTTCTGGGCGACGATACGAGCAGTACTTC; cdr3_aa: CASSSGRRYEQYF
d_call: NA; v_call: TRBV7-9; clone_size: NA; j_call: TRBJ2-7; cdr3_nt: TGTGCCAGCAGTTCCGGACGGACCCTCGAGCAGTACTTC; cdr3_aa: CASSSGRTLEQYF
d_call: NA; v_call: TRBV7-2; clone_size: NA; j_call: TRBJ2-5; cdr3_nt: TGTGCCAGCAGTTCCCCCCCTAGAGAGACCCAGTACTTC; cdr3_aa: CASSSPPRETQYF
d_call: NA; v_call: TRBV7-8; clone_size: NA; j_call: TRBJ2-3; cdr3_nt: TGTGCCAGCAGCTCACCTAGCACAGATACGCAGTATTTT; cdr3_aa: CASSSPSTDTQYF
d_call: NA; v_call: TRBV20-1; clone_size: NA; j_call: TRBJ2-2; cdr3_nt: TGCAGTGCTAGAGATCAACGGCAGGGGGGGACCGGGGAGCTGTTTTTT; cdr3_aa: CSARDQRQGGTGELFF
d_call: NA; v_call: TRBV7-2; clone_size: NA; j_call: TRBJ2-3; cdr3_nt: TGTGCCAGCACCTCAACAGATACGCAGTATTTT; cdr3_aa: CASTSTDTQYF
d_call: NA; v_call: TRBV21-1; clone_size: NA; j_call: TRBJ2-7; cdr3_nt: TGTGCCAGCAAGACCGAGGGGGTTTGTGGGGAGCAGTACTTC; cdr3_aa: CASKTEGVCGEQYF
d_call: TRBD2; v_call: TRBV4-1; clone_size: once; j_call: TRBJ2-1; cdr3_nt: TGCGCCAGCAGCCAAGAGCCACTAGCGGGGGCATACAATGAGCAGTTCTTC; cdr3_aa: CASSQEPLAGAYNEQFF
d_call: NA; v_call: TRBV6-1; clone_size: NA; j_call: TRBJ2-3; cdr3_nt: TGTGCCAGCAGATTGGGGGGGGCCTCAGATACGCAGTATTTT; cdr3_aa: CASRLGGASDTQYF
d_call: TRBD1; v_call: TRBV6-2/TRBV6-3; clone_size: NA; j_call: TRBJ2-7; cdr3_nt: TGTGCCAGCGAACAGGGGTACGAGCAGTACTTC; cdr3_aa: CASEQGYEQYF
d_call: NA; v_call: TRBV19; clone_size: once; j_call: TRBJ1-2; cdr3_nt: TGTGCCAGTAAGGGCGATAGCTATGGCTACACCTTC; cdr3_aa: CASKGDSYGYTF
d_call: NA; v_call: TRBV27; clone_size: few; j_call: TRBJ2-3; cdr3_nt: TGTGCCAGCAGTTTATCTTTTCGGCCAGATACGCAGTATTTT; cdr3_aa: CASSLSFRPDTQYF
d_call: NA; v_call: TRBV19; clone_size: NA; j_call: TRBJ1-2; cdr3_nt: TGTGCCAGTAGTATCGGGCAGGGCGGCGGTGGCTACACCTTC; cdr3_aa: CASSIGQGGGGYTF
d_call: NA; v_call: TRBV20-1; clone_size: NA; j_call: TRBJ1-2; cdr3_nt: TGCAGTGCTTCAGGGGTCAACTATGGCTACACCTTC; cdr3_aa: CSASGVNYGYTF
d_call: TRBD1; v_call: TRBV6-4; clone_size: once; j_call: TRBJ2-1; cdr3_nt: TGTGCCAGCAGCCGCGGACAGGGGGGATACGATGAGCAGTTCTTC; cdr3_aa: CASSRGQGGYDEQFF
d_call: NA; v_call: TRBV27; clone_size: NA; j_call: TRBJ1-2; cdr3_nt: TGTGCCAGCAGCCATCCCCCTGGGGGCGCGGACTATGGCTACACCTTC; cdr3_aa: CASSHPPGGADYGYTF
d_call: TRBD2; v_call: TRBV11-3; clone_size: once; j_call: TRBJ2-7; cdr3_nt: TGTGCCAGCAGCTTAGCGGGGGGGTCCTCCTACGAGCAGTACTTC; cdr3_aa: CASSLAGGSSYEQYF
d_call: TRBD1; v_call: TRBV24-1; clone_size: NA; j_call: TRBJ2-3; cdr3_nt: TGTGCCACCAGTGATTCCCCGGACAGGGGAGGGACGCAGTATTTT; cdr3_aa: CATSDSPDRGGTQYF
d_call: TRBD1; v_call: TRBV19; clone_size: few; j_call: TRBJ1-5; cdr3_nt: TGTGCCAGTAGACCGGGACAGGGGATCAATCAGCCCCAGCATTTT; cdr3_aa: CASRPGQGINQPQHF
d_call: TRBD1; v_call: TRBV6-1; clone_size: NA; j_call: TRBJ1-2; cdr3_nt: TGTGCCAGCAAGGGGACAGGGGCTAACTATGGCTACACCTTC; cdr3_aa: CASKGTGANYGYTF
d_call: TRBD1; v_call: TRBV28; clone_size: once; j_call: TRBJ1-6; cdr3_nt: TGTGCCAGCAGTTGGGGACAGTCGGCACCCCTCCACTTT; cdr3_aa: CASSWGQSAPLHF
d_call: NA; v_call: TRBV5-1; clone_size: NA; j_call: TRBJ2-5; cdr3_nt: TGCGCCAGCGCCCCGGGCGGAAACTACCAAGAGACCCAGTACTTC; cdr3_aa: CASAPGGNYQETQYF
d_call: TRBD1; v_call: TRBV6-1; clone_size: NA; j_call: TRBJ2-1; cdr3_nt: TGTGCCAGCAGTAGGGGACAGGGCGGGGAGCAGTTCTTC; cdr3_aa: CASSRGQGGEQFF
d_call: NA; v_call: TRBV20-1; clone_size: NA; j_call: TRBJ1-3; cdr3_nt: TGCAGTGCCCCAGCACGGGCGCACTCTGGAAACACCATATATTTT; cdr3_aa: CSAPARAHSGNTIYF
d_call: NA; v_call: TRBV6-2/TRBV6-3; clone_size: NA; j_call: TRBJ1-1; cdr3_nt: TGTGCCAGCAGTTACTCGTCAGGGCCCACTGAAGCTTTCTTT; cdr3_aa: CASSYSSGPTEAFF
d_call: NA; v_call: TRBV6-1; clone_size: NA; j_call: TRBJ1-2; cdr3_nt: TGTGCCAGCAGCCGGGACGGAGCTAACTATGGCTACACCTTC; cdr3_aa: CASSRDGANYGYTF
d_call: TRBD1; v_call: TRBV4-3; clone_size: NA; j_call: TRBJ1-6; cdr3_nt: TGCGCCAGCAGCCAAGATTCGGGACAGGATAATTCACCCCTCCACTTT; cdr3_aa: CASSQDSGQDNSPLHF
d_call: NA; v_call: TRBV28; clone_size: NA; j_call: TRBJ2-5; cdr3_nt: TGTGCCAGCAGTCAAGAGACCCAGTACTTC; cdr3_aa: CASSQETQYF
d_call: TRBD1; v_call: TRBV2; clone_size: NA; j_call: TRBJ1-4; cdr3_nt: TGTGCCAGCACGGGACAGGGGGTAGAAAAACTGTTTTTT; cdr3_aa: CASTGQGVEKLFF
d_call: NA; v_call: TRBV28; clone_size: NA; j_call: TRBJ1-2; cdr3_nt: TGTGTCAGCAGAAATTCTGGGACAAAAGGCCCCGTATATGGCTACACCTTC; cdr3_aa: CVSRNSGTKGPVYGYTF
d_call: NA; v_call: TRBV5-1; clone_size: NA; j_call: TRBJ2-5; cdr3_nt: TGCGCCAGCAGCTTGGTGTCCGGATCGGAGACCCAGTACTTC; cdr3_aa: CASSLVSGSETQYF
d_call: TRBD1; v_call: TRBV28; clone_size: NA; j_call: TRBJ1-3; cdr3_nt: TGTGCCAGCAGCCGGGACAGGGGCTTCTCTGGAAACACCATATATTTT; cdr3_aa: CASSRDRGFSGNTIYF
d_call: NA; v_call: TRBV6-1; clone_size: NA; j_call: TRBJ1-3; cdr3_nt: TGTGCCAGCAGACTATACCCCCGTAGAGCAGGGAAGACTGGAAACACCATATATTTT; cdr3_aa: CASRLYPRRAGKTGNTIYF
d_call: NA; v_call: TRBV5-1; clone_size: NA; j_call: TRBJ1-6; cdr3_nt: TGCGCCAGCAGCTTGGAGGGAGCCCGTTATAATTCACCCCTCCACTTT; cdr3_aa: CASSLEGARYNSPLHF
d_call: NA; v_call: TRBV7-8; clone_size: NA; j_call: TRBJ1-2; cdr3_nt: TGTGCCAGCAGTCAGGGCCACTATGGCTACACCTTC; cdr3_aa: CASSQGHYGYTF